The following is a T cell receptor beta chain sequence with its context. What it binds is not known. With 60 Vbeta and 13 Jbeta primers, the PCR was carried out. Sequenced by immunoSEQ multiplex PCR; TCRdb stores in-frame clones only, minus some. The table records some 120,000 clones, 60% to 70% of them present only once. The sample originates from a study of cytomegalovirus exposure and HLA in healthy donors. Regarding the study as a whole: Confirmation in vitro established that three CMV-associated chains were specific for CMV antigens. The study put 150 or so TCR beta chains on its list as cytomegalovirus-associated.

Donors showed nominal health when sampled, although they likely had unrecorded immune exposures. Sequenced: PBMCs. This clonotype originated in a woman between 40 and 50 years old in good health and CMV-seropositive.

This CDR3 reads CASSPLPGQGSDTQYF. The CDR3 DNA follows: TGCGCCAGCAGCCCACTACCGGGACAGGGTTCAGATACGCAGTATTTT. This rearrangement joins TRBV5-1 to TRBJ2-3; TRBD1 aligns across 9 bases. The CDR3 contains 16 residues. The V segment lost 4 bases and the J segment 4 bases; nucleotides outside the gene matches: 10. Germline CDR1 and CDR2: SGHRS and YFSETQ.